This T cell receptor (beta chain) was retrieved from a study of OX40 agonist ivuxolimab in advanced cancers. The repertoire was sequenced with immunoSEQ multiplex PCR; TCRdb's copy has only in-frame clones and lacks some. This table has some 40,000 clones, roughly nine tenths appearing once. The J segment lost 5 bases and the V segment lost 5 bases, leaving 6 bases of the junction unmatched. CDR1 is MNHEY, CDR2 SVGAGI, per germline. This CDR3 has 15 amino acids. This clone showed up just once. This TCR was sampled from an adult with an advanced solid tumor such as melanoma, head and neck, liver or kidney cancer. The material sequenced was CD4+ or CD8+ T cells sorted from blood, taken in a trial of the OX40 agonist ivuxolimab. The chain has TRBV6-5 and TRBJ2-5, with TRBD2 matching 12 bases. In DNA form, the CDR3 reads TGTGCCAGCAGTCCACCGGGACTAGCGGGCGAGACCCAGTACTTC. It yields the protein CASSPPGLAGETQYF.